One sample yielded the 16 T cell receptor beta chains listed below, sequenced in a study of blood T cell repertoires in COVID-19. The protocol was immunoSEQ multiplex PCR, while the TCRdb copy is restricted to in-frame clones and leaves out a portion. The table has about 98,000 clones, around 86% seen once. The sequencing input was peripheral blood. Every receptor here comes from a man aged 50-60 years with active or convalescent COVID-19.

The gene calls are TRBV6-2 or TRBV6-3 and TRBJ2-3, with TRBD2 identical over 9 bases. Trimming removed 0 bases from V and 2 bases from J; junction bases left unmatched: 6. The CDR3 totals 17 residues. Germline CDR1 MNHEY, CDR2 SVGEGT. CDR3 sequence (DNA): TGTGCCAGCAGTTACTCAGCGGGGGGCCCCTACACAGATACGCAGTATTTT. It encodes CASSYSAGGPYTDTQYF.

The chain uses TRBV5-6 and TRBJ1-2, with D perhaps matching TRBD1 (6 bases). Trimming took off 3 bases at V and 8 bases at J, with 20 bases between the two ends. Germline values: CDR1 SGHDT, CDR2 YYEEEE. This CDR3 has 15 amino acids. The CDR3 region is CASSSRQEPMGGYTF. For the CDR3, the DNA is TGTGCCAGCAGCTCACGACAGGAACCTATGGGAGGCTACACCTTC.

The chain employs TRBV12-3 or TRBV12-4 and TRBJ2-1; D is uncertain. This CDR3 comprises 12 residues. V gave up 2 bases and J gave up 10 bases, with 9 bases separating them. CDR3: CASSLNPQEQFF. The CDR3 DNA sequence: TGTGCCAGCAGTTTAAATCCCCAGGAGCAGTTCTTC.

This clone was observed a handful of times. Distinct nucleotide sequences in the sample also encode this CDR3. The CDR3 sequence: CASSSLNTGELFF. In DNA, the CDR3 is TGTGCCAGCAGTTCCCTAAACACCGGGGAGCTGTTTTTT. The chain uses TRBV27 and TRBJ2-2, with unresolved D. The CDR3 consists of 13 residues. V gave up 4 bases and J gave up 2 bases, with 5 bases separating them. Per the germline V gene, CDR1 is MNHEY and CDR2 is SMNVEV (reference sequence).

This chain links TRBV3-1 (or the pseudogene TRBV3-2) with TRBJ2-6; D is perhaps TRBD1 (6 bases). CDR1 is LGHDT, CDR2 YNNKEL, per germline (reference sequence). Trimming removed 4 bases at V and 0 bases at J, with 10 bases between. The CDR3 is 16 residues long. The CDR3 region is CASSLLGASGANVLTF. DNA of the CDR3: TGTGCCAGCAGCCTTCTGGGGGCCTCTGGGGCCAACGTCCTGACTTTC.

DNA for the CDR3: TGCAGCGTGCGAACAGGGTACACTGAAGCTTTCTTT. This gives the protein CSVRTGYTEAFF. J is TRBJ1-1 and V is TRBV29-1, with D possibly being TRBD1 (6 bases). Trimming took 6 bases from V and 3 from J, leaving 11 bases between them. Germline CDR1 reads SQVTM; CDR2 reads ANQGSEA. The CDR3 totals 12 residues.

This chain joins TRBV14 and TRBJ2-1; 7 nucleotides line up with TRBD2. With V trimmed by 0 bases and J by 2 bases, 7 bases remained unmatched. CDR3 length: 17 amino acids. Germline assignment: CDR1 SGHDN and CDR2 FVKESK. The CDR3 DNA reads as TGTGCCAGCAGCCAAGACTTTGGGGGGGGGACCTACAATGAGCAGTTCTTC. It translates to CASSQDFGGGTYNEQFF.

This chain links TRBV6-1 with TRBJ2-3; the match to TRBD2 covers 8 bases. Looked up from germline, CDR1 is MNHNS and CDR2 is SASEGT. This CDR3 is 13 amino acids long. V shed 5 bases and J 5 bases; nucleotides not matched to a gene: 3. The CDR3 region is CASSSGGEDTQYF. As DNA, the CDR3 is TGTGCCAGCAGTTCCGGGGGGGAAGATACGCAGTATTTT.

J is TRBJ2-5 and V is TRBV7-2; D is uncertain. V lost 4 bases and J 5 bases, leaving 11 bases between the germline ends. There are 13 residues in the CDR3. Germline CDR1 and CDR2: SGHTA and FQGNSA. In nucleotides, the CDR3 is TGTGCCAGCAGCTCATTTATGGGCGAGACCCAGTACTTC. This translates into CASSSFMGETQYF.

The chain has TRBV4-1 and TRBJ1-1; 8 nucleotides agree with TRBD1. The V segment lost 1 base and the J segment 5 bases; nucleotides outside the gene matches: 9. Per germline, CDR1 MGHRA and CDR2 YSYEKL. The CDR3 runs to 16 residues. Written as DNA, the CDR3 is TGCGCCAGCAGCCAAGTTAGTCAGGGGGCAAGGACTGAAGCTTTCTTT. It codes for CASSQVSQGARTEAFF.

This chain connects TRBV7-9 to TRBJ1-6, with D possibly TRBD1 on 6 matching bases. This CDR3 contains 17 residues. Trimming removed 1 base from V and 5 bases from J, with 15 bases in between. Germline V gives CDR1 SEHNR, CDR2 FQNEAQ (reference sequence). The CDR3 region has the DNA TGTGCCAGCAGCTTAGGCCCCCCAGGGGACAATAATTCACCCCTCCACTTT. This codes for CASSLGPPGDNNSPLHF.

The chain uses TRBV6-1 and TRBJ2-1; weak D call: TRBD1 (6 bases). CDR3 length: 16 residues. The germline V gene has CDR1 MNHNS and CDR2 SASEGT. V gave up 3 bases and J gave up 4 bases, with 16 bases separating them. In nucleotides, the CDR3 is TGTGCCAGCAGTGATCTGGGACAAAACTTTTACAATGAGCAGTTCTTC. Protein: CASSDLGQNFYNEQFF.

This chain connects TRBV7-2 to TRBJ2-7; TRBD2 matches 8 bases. CDR1 is SGHTA and CDR2 is FQGNSA in the germline V gene. This CDR3 region has 16 residues. The CDR3 DNA reads as TGTGCCAGCAGCTTAGGACCAGCGGGGGAAACCTACAAGCAGTACGTC. It encodes CASSLGPAGETYKQYV.

This clone is a singleton in its sample. This chain connects TRBV18 to TRBJ2-5; no definite D call. V lost 0 bases to trimming and J lost 10 bases, with 9 bases between them. The CDR3 contains 12 residues. The germline gives CDR1 KGHSH, CDR2 LQKENI. The CDR3: CASSPPLTDQYF. CDR3 coding DNA: TGTGCCAGCTCACCACCCCTCACAGACCAGTACTTC.

The CDR3, as DNA: TGTGCCAGCAGTGCGCAGGGGGCTGATAATGAGCAGTTCTTC. It specifies CASSAQGADNEQFF. The rearrangement uses TRBV2 and TRBJ2-1, with 8 bases that match TRBD1. Unmatched junction bases numbered 6, after V lost 4 bases and J lost 7 bases. The length of the CDR3 is 14 residues. The V gene's germline CDR1 is SNHLY and CDR2 FYNNEI.

The chain recombines TRBV10-3 with TRBJ2-7, with TRBD2 matching over 8 bases. Looked up from germline, CDR1 is ENHRY and CDR2 is SYGVKD. V dropped 7 bases and J dropped 1; count of bases not matched to a gene: 6. The CDR3 sequence is 14 residues long. CDR3 in DNA: TGTGCCATCAAACTAGCGGATGGGTCCTACGAGCAGTACTTC. As protein: CAIKLADGSYEQYF.